These 25 T cell receptor beta chains were sequenced from one sample in a study of Tregs in tolerant kidney transplant recipients. The table came from immunoSEQ multiplex PCR; TCRdb's copy has only in-frame clones and leaves some out. The sample comprises more than 75,000 clones, 90% to 95% of which are singletons, and 0.46% rests with the top ten. The sequenced sample was CD4+ T cells from blood, obtained before the transplant. These receptor sequences come from a human donor who received a combined kidney and bone marrow transplant.

The chain has TRBV7-9 and TRBJ1-1, with 8 bases that match TRBD1. This CDR3 comprises 16 residues. With V trimmed by 1 base and J by 1 base, 5 bases remained unmatched. Germline lookup yields CDR1 SEHNR and CDR2 FQNEAQ (reference sequence). The CDR3 bases are TGTGCCAGCAGCTTAGGGCAGGGGGCTTCGAACACTGAAGCTTTCTTT. This codes for CASSLGQGASNTEAFF. Based on the CDR3 plus reference TRBV7-9 and TRBJ1-1, the full variable domain is DTGVSQNPRHKITKRGQNVTFRCDPISEHNRLYWYRQTLGQGPEFLTYFQNEAQLEKSRLLSDRFSAERPKGSFSTLEIQRTEQGDSAMYLCASSLGQGASNTEAFFGQGTRLTVV.

The chain has TRBV5-4 and TRBJ2-7; D is possibly TRBD1 (6 bases). Germline V gene data show CDR1 as SGHNT and CDR2 as YYREEE (reference sequence). Trimming took off 2 bases at V and 5 bases at J, with 11 bases between the two ends. This CDR3 is built from 13 residues. The chain's CDR3 is CASSFSGADEQYF. The CDR3 nucleotides read TGTGCCAGCAGCTTTTCAGGGGCCGACGAGCAGTACTTC.

The V and J genes are TRBV15 and TRBJ1-1, with D possibly being TRBD1 (6 bases). This CDR3 spans 14 amino acids. Germline CDR1 LNHNV, CDR2 YYDKDF (reference sequence). Trimming removed 0 bases at V and 6 bases at J, with 11 bases between. This CDR3 is CATSREQGISEAFF. In nucleotides, the CDR3 is TGTGCCACCAGCAGAGAACAGGGAATTTCTGAAGCTTTCTTT. The full variable domain, in which reference TRBV15 and TRBJ1-1 provide the parts outside the CDR3, is DAMVIQNPRYQVTQFGKPVTLSCSQTLNHNVMYWYQQKSSQAPKLLFHYYDKDFNNEADTPDNFQSRRPNTSFCFLDIRSPGLGDTAMYLCATSREQGISEAFFGQGTRLTVV.

The J gene is TRBJ1-2, the V gene TRBV15, with D unclear. Germline CDR1 is LNHNV and CDR2 is YYDKDF (reference sequence). V lost 1 base to trimming and J lost 0 bases, with 9 bases between them. This CDR3 region has 15 residues. For the CDR3, the DNA is TGTGCCACCAGCAGAGCCCTCGGGACTAACTATGGCTACACCTTC. Protein: CATSRALGTNYGYTF.

V is TRBV11-2 and J is TRBJ1-1; D is undetermined. V lost 5 bases and J 4 bases, leaving 11 bases between the germline ends. This CDR3 spans 13 amino acids. Germline loops: CDR1 SGHAT, CDR2 FQNNGV. CDR3 DNA: TGTGCCAGCAGCCCACTTTCGGTCACTGAAGCTTTCTTT. Protein product: CASSPLSVTEAFF.

V is TRBV5-6 and J is TRBJ2-1; unclear D gene. The CDR3 loop spans 13 amino acids. The germline V gene encodes CDR1 SGHDT and CDR2 YYEEEE. Trimming stripped 6 bases from V and 6 bases from J, with 13 bases between. The CDR3 coding sequence is TGTGCCAGCACGTCAACATTCGTCAATGAGCAGTTCTTC. Protein: CASTSTFVNEQFF. Full variable domain (missing parts from reference TRBV5-6 and TRBJ2-1): DAGVTQSPTHLIKTRGQQVTLRCSPKSGHDTVSWYQQALGQGPQFIFQYYEEEERQRGNFPDRFSGHQFPNYSSELNVNALLLGDSALYLCASTSTFVNEQFFGPGTRLTVL.

The chain couples TRBV2 to TRBJ1-1, with 8 bases matching TRBD1. CDR1 and CDR2 (germline): SNHLY, FYNNEI. This CDR3 comprises 12 residues. V gave up 5 bases and J gave up 4 bases; unmatched junction bases: 0. Here the CDR3 reads CASSTGGTEAFF. CDR3 DNA sequence: TGTGCCAGCAGTACAGGGGGCACTGAAGCTTTCTTT. The full variable domain, its missing parts supplied by reference TRBV2 and TRBJ1-1, is EPEVTQTPSHQVTQMGQEVILRCVPISNHLYFYWYRQILGQKVEFLVSFYNNEISEKSEIFDDQFSVERPDGSNFTLKIRSTKLEDSAMYFCASSTGGTEAFFGQGTRLTVV.

This clone has only one observation. V is TRBV7-9 and J is TRBJ2-5; 7 nucleotides match TRBD1. CDR1 and CDR2 from the germline V gene are SEHNR and FQNEAQ (reference sequence). The V segment lost 4 bases and the J segment 3 bases; nucleotides outside the gene matches: 2. The CDR3 extends over 13 amino acids. CDR3 loop: CASSSDREETQYF. CDR3 nucleotide sequence: TGTGCCAGCAGCTCCGACAGGGAAGAGACCCAGTACTTC.

The chain uses TRBV29-1 and TRBJ2-1; 8 bases map to TRBD1. This CDR3 spans 10 amino acids. Germline CDR1 SQVTM, CDR2 ANQGSEA. V lost 8 bases to trimming and J lost 8 bases; unmatched junction nucleotides: 2. This chain's CDR3 is CSPGGYEQFF. The CDR3 nucleotides read TGCAGCCCAGGGGGCTATGAGCAGTTCTTC.

This rearrangement joins TRBV5-4 to TRBJ2-2, with D possibly TRBD1 on 5 matching bases. Germline V gene sequence: CDR1 SGHNT, CDR2 YYREEE (reference sequence). Trimming removed 4 bases from V and 1 base from J, with 14 bases in between. The CDR3 sequence is 16 residues long. The CDR3: CASSSKGSWNTGELFF. For the CDR3, the DNA is TGTGCCAGCAGCAGTAAGGGGTCCTGGAACACCGGGGAGCTGTTTTTT.

The V gene is TRBV7-3, the J gene TRBJ2-7; perhaps TRBD1 as D (6 bases). Deletions cut 4 bases from V and 3 bases from J, with 10 bases between. The CDR3 spans 13 residues. Germline values: CDR1 SGHTA, CDR2 FQGTGA. As DNA, the CDR3 is TGTGCCAGCAGCTCACAGGGTTTCTACGAGCAGTACTTC. Its protein product is CASSSQGFYEQYF.

The chain is built from TRBV5-4 and TRBJ2-6, with TRBD1 identical over 9 bases. This CDR3 is built from 17 residues. V shed 5 bases and J 0 bases; nucleotides not matched to a gene: 6. Germline values: CDR1 SGHNT, CDR2 YYREEE (reference sequence). CDR3 bases: TGTGCCAGCAGTTATGACAGGGGGTTCTCTGGGGCCAACGTCCTGACTTTC. This translates into CASSYDRGFSGANVLTF.

The chain joins TRBV7-2 to TRBJ2-7; D might be TRBD1 (6 bases). V lost 4 bases and J 4 bases, leaving 8 bases between the germline ends. The CDR3 loop spans 12 amino acids. Germline-derived CDR1 and CDR2 are SGHTA and FQGNSA. As DNA, the CDR3 is TGTGCCAGCAGCTCCACAGGGTACGAGCAGTACTTC. Translation: CASSSTGYEQYF.

The rearrangement joins TRBV6-6 to TRBJ2-1; TRBD2 matches at 10 bases. Trimming removed 5 bases from V and 9 bases from J; junction bases left unmatched: 7. This CDR3 has 14 amino acids. Germline V gene lookup returns CDR1 MNHNY and CDR2 SVGAGI (reference sequence). CDR3 nucleotides: TGTGCCAGCAGTCCGGGACTAGCGAGAGGTGAGCAGTTCTTC. This gives the protein CASSPGLARGEQFF.

The CDR3 DNA reads as TGTGCCAGCAGTGTACAGAATATTGGAAACACCATATATTTT. It translates to CASSVQNIGNTIYF. The rearrangement links TRBV2 to TRBJ1-3; no definite D call. V was pared by 4 bases and J by 3 bases, with 10 bases between. The CDR3 runs 14 residues. Germline CDR1 is SNHLY and CDR2 is FYNNEI.

This chain connects TRBV7-9 to TRBJ2-2; D possibly corresponds to TRBD2 (6 bases). The CDR3 runs 16 residues. Germline CDR1 SEHNR, CDR2 FQNEAQ (reference sequence). V lost 5 bases to trimming and J lost 3 bases, with 16 bases between them. CDR3 loop: CASSRRGGMHTGELFF. CDR3 sequence (DNA): TGTGCCAGCAGCCGACGAGGCGGGATGCACACCGGGGAGCTGTTTTTT.

J is TRBJ1-2 and V is TRBV28; D uncertain. The CDR3 runs 12 residues. Germline V gives CDR1 MDHEN, CDR2 SYDVKM. The V gene lost 3 bases and the J gene lost 6 bases, with 8 bases spanning the gap. CDR3 region: CASSLGSDGYTF. The CDR3 region has the DNA TGTGCCAGCAGTTTGGGCTCAGATGGCTACACCTTC.

The V and J genes are TRBV5-1 and TRBJ2-5; a possible D gene is TRBD2 (6 bases). V was clipped by 3 bases and J by 5 bases, with 11 bases between them. Germline assignment: CDR1 SGHRS and CDR2 YFSETQ. The CDR3 spans 13 residues. The CDR3, as DNA: TGCGCCAGCAGCTCCCCGGGGAGGGAGACCCAGTACTTC. Amino acids: CASSSPGRETQYF.

The chain uses TRBV6-5 and TRBJ2-7; TRBD1 matches 7 bases. Germline CDR1 reads MNHEY; CDR2 reads SVGAGI. CDR3 length equals 13 residues. The J segment lost 2 bases and the V segment lost 6 bases, leaving 4 bases of the junction unmatched. Here the CDR3 reads CASSRQGTYEQYF. CDR3 DNA: TGTGCCAGCAGCAGACAGGGAACCTACGAGCAGTACTTC.

The rearrangement joins TRBV11-3 to TRBJ2-1, with 11 bases fitting TRBD2. The germline gives CDR1 SGHNT, CDR2 YENEEA. V trimming: 3 bases; J trimming: 7 bases; junction bases outside the gene matches: 8. The length of the CDR3 is 16 residues. The CDR3 DNA sequence: TGTGCCAGCAGCTTTAGCGGGGGGGTTCCTTGGAATGAGCAGTTCTTC. Its protein product is CASSFSGGVPWNEQFF. Full variable domain (missing parts from reference TRBV11-3 and TRBJ2-1): EAGVVQSPRYKIIEKKQPVAFWCNPISGHNTLYWYLQNLGQGPELLIRYENEEAVDDSQLPKDRFSAERLKGVDSTLKIQPAELGDSAVYLCASSFSGGVPWNEQFFGPGTRLTVL.

The V call is TRBV7-2, the J call TRBJ1-1; weak D call: TRBD1 (6 bases). Germline CDR1 is SGHTA and CDR2 is FQGNSA. This CDR3 is built from 15 residues. The V end was cut by 5 bases, the J end by 0 bases, with 13 bases between. The CDR3 region has the DNA TGTGCCAGCAGCACACGGACAGCCTTGAACACTGAAGCTTTCTTT. This translates into CASSTRTALNTEAFF.

The rearrangement joins TRBV19 to TRBJ1-2, with D perhaps matching TRBD1 (6 bases). This CDR3 spans 15 amino acids. The V gene lost 4 bases and the J gene lost 7 bases, with 19 bases spanning the gap. CDR1 is LNHDA, CDR2 SQIVND, per germline (reference sequence). The CDR3 coding sequence is TGTGCCAGTAGTAGGGTCCAAGGGGGGGGCAGTGGCTACACCTTC. It translates to CASSRVQGGGSGYTF. Filled out from reference TRBV19 and TRBJ1-2, the complete variable domain reads DGGITQSPKYLFRKEGQNVTLSCEQNLNHDAMYWYRQDPGQGLRLIYYSQIVNDFQKGDIAEGYSVSREKKESFPLTVTSAQKNPTAFYLCASSRVQGGGSGYTFGSGTRLTVV.

The chain links TRBV4-2 to TRBJ2-2; possibly TRBD2 for D (5 bases). Germline V gene lookup returns CDR1 LGHNA and CDR2 YNFKEQ. The germline V and J ends were trimmed by 2 bases and 2 bases, with 12 bases remaining between them. This CDR3 comprises 16 residues. CDR3 in amino acids: CASSQYDSVNTGELFF. The CDR3, as DNA: TGTGCCAGCAGCCAATACGATAGCGTTAACACCGGGGAGCTGTTTTTT.

V gene TRBV5-1 combines with J gene TRBJ2-7; 8 bases agree with TRBD1. V lost 4 bases, J lost 4 bases, and 7 bases stayed unmatched. Germline CDR1 and CDR2: SGHRS and YFSETQ. This CDR3 has 14 amino acids. CDR3 amino acids: CASSLQGAVYEQYF. The DNA of the CDR3 is TGCGCCAGCAGCCTTCAGGGGGCTGTGTACGAGCAGTACTTC.

V and J are TRBV2 and TRBJ1-6; TRBD1 might be the D (5 bases). From germline, CDR1 is SNHLY and CDR2 FYNNEI. The CDR3 is made up of 15 amino acids. V was pared by 7 bases and J by 5 bases, with 15 bases between. The DNA of the CDR3 is TGTGCCAGCACCCCCGTGGGGGGTGATAATTCACCCCTCCACTTT. It yields the protein CASTPVGGDNSPLHF.